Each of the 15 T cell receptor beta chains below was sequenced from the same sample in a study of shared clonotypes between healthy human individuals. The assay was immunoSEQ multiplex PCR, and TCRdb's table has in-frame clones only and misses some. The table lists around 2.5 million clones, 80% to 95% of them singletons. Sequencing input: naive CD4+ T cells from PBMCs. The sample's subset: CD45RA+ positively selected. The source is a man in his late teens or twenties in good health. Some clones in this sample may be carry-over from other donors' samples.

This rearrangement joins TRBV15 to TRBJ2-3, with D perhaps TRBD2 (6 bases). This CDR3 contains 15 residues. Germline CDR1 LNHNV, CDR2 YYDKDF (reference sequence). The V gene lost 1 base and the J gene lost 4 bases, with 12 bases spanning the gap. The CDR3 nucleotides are TGTGCCACCAGCAGAGTCCCGGGGGACCCAGATACGCAGTATTTT. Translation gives CATSRVPGDPDTQYF. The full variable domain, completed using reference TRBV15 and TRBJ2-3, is DAMVIQNPRYQVTQFGKPVTLSCSQTLNHNVMYWYQQKSSQAPKLLFHYYDKDFNNEADTPDNFQSRRPNTSFCFLDIRSPGLGDTAMYLCATSRVPGDPDTQYFGPGTRLTVL.

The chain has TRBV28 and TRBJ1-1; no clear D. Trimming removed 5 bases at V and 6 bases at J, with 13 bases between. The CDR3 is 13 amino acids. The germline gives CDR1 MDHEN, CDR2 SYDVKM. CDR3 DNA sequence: TGTGCCAGCAGTATCGGACGGTCCGCTGAAGCTTTCTTT. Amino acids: CASSIGRSAEAFF.

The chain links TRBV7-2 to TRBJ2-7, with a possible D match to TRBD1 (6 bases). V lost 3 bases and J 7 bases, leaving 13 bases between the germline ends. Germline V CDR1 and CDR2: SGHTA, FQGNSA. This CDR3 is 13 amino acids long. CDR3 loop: CASSFSDQGEQYF. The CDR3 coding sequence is TGTGCCAGCAGCTTTTCCGATCAGGGGGAGCAGTACTTC.

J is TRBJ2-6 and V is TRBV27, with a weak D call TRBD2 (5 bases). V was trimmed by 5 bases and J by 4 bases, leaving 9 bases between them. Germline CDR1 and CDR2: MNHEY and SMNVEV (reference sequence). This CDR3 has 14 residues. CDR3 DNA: TGTGCCAGCAGTGGCGGGTCCGGGGCCAACGTCCTGACTTTC. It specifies CASSGGSGANVLTF.

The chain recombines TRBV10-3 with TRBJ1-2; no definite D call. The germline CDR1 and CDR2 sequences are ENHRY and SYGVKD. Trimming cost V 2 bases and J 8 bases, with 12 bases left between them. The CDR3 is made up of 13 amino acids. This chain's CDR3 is CAISELSVAGYTF. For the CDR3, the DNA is TGTGCCATCAGTGAGCTATCAGTAGCGGGCTACACCTTC.

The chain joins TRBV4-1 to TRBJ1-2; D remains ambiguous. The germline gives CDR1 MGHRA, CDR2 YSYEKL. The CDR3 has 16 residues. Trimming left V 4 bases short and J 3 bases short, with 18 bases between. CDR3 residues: CASSLTPRTGDYGYTF. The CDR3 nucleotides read TGCGCCAGCAGCCTCACGCCCAGGACCGGGGACTATGGCTACACCTTC.

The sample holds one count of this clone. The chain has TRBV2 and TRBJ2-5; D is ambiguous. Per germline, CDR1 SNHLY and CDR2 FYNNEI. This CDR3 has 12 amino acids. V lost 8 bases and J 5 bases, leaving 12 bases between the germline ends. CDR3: CASSPDGETQYF. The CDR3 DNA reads TGTGCCAGCTCGCCCGACGGGGAGACCCAGTACTTC.

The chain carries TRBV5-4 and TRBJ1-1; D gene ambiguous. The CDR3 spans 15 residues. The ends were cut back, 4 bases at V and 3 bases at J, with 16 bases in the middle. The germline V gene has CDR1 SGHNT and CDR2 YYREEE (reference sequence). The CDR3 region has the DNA TGTGCCAGCAGCCTGCAAAGGAACTGGGACACTGAAGCTTTCTTT. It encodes CASSLQRNWDTEAFF.

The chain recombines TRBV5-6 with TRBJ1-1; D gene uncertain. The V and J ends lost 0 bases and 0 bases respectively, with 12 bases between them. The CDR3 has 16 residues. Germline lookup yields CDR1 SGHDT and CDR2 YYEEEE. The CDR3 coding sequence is TGTGCCAGCAGCTTGGAGTTAGGAGAAATGAACACTGAAGCTTTCTTT. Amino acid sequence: CASSLELGEMNTEAFF.

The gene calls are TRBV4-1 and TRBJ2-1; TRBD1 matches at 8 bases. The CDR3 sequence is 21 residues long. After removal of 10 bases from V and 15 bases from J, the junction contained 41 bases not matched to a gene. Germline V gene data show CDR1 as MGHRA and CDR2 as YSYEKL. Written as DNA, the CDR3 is TGCGCCATAAATGGAACGAGCCAGCAGCCAGGGGGCCAAAATACGACCTCTCTGGCGTTCTTC. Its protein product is CAINGTSQQPGGQNTTSLAFF.

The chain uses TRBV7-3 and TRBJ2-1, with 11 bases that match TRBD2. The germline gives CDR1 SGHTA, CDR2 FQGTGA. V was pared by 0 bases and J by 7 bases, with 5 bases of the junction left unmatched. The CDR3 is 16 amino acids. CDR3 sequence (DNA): TGTGCCAGCAGCTTAACGACTACTAGCGGGAGAAATGAGCAGTTCTTC. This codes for CASSLTTTSGRNEQFF.

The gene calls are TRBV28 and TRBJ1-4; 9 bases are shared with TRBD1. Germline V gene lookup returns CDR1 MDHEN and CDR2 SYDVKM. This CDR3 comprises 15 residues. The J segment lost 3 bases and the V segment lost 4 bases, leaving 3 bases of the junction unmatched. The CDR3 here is CASSSHRGPNEKLFF. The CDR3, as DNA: TGTGCCAGCAGTTCCCACAGGGGGCCTAATGAAAAACTGTTTTTT.

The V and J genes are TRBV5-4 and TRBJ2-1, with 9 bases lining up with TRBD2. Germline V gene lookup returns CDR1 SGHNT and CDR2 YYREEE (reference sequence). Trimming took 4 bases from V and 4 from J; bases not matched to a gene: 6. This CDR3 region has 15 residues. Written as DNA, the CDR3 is TGTGCCAGCAGCGGAGCTAGCGGGGCTTACAATGAGCAGTTCTTC. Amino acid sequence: CASSGASGAYNEQFF.

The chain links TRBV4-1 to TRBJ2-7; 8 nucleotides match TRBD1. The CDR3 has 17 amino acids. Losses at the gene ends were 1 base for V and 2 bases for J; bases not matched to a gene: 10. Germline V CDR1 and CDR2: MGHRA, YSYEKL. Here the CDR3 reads CASSQGWGTGGTYEQYF. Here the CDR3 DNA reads TGCGCCAGCAGCCAAGGATGGGGAACAGGGGGAACCTACGAGCAGTACTTC.

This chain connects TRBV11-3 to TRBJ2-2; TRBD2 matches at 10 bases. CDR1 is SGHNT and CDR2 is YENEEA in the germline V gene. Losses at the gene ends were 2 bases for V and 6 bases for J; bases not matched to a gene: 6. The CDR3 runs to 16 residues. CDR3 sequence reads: CASSLLAGAGAGELFF. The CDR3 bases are TGTGCCAGCAGCTTACTAGCGGGAGCTGGCGCCGGGGAGCTGTTTTTT. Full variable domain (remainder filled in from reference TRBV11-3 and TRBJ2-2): EAGVVQSPRYKIIEKKQPVAFWCNPISGHNTLYWYLQNLGQGPELLIRYENEEAVDDSQLPKDRFSAERLKGVDSTLKIQPAELGDSAVYLCASSLLAGAGAGELFFGEGSRLTVL.